This passage covers 27 T cell receptor beta chains from one sample sequenced in a study of CD8 T cells in ankylosing spondylitis. TCRdb used MiXCR to reprocess the 5' RACE reads, holding one entry per CDR3 protein. The data show approximately 350,000 distinct CDR3 sequences, around 20% seen once. Specimen: blood, either unsorted or a sorted T cell fraction (not recorded which). These receptors all come from a male donor with ankylosing spondylitis or in good health (not recorded which).

The V and J genes are TRBV3-1 and TRBJ2-2; the D is unclear. The CDR3 runs 17 residues. With 2 bases removed from V and 5 bases from J, the gap between germline ends came to 18 bases. Germline V CDR1 and CDR2: LGHDT, YNNKEL (reference sequence). Written as DNA, the CDR3 is TGTGCCAGCAGCCAAACCCTGAGCCGCCTGGGAACCGGGGAGCTGTTTTTT. Its protein is CASSQTLSRLGTGELFF.

The J gene is TRBJ2-2, the V gene TRBV7-3, with 8 bases matching TRBD2. This CDR3 has 16 residues. The J segment lost 11 bases and the V segment lost 2 bases, leaving 13 bases of the junction unmatched. The V gene's germline CDR1 is SGHTA and CDR2 FQGTGA. The CDR3 sequence: CASSLGGGYSPGELFF. DNA of the CDR3: TGTGCCAGCAGCTTAGGCGGGGGGTACTCACCGGGAGAGCTGTTTTTT.

This clonotype occurred a few times. J is TRBJ1-5 and V is TRBV28; 8 bases map to TRBD1. The CDR3 runs to 13 residues. Germline CDR1 reads MDHEN; CDR2 reads SYDVKM. V shed 4 bases and J 4 bases; nucleotides not matched to a gene: 0. Written as DNA, the CDR3 is TGTGCCAGCAGTTGGACAGGGAATCAGCCCCAGCATTTT. Its translation: CASSWTGNQPQHF.

The table lists this clonotype with a few counts. The V gene is TRBV11-2, the J gene TRBJ1-4, with a possible D match to TRBD1 (6 bases). V was shortened by 5 bases and J by 0 bases, with 19 bases between the two germline ends. In germline, CDR1 is SGHAT, CDR2 FQNNGV. CDR3 size: 18 residues. The CDR3 sequence: CASSRGTGSLATNEKLFF. CDR3 coding DNA: TGTGCCAGCAGCCGGGGCACAGGGTCCTTAGCAACTAATGAAAAACTGTTTTTT.

CDR3 region: CASSASGSEQYF. The CDR3 DNA follows: TGTGCCAGCAGCGCCTCGGGGTCGGAGCAGTACTTC. The chain has TRBV9 and TRBJ2-7; D is possibly TRBD2 (5 bases). CDR3 length: 12 amino acids. V was trimmed by 3 bases and J by 7 bases, leaving 11 bases between them. Germline V gene lookup returns CDR1 SGDLS and CDR2 YYNGEE.

This clonotype was counted only a few times. The chain combines TRBV29-1 with TRBJ1-1; D is uncertain. The CDR3 has 14 amino acids. Between the trimmed V and J ends, which lost 7 bases and 5 bases, there was a span of 20 bases. Germline CDR1 and CDR2: SQVTM and ANQGSEA. The CDR3 is CSAPPPQGRTEAFF. For the CDR3, the DNA is TGCAGCGCGCCTCCCCCCCAAGGGAGGACTGAAGCTTTCTTT.

The chain combines TRBV10-2 with TRBJ2-7, with D unresolved. CDR1 is WSHSY and CDR2 is SAAADI in the germline V gene. Between the trimmed V and J ends, which lost 8 bases and 4 bases, there was a span of 9 bases. The CDR3 runs to 11 residues. CDR3 bases: TGCGCCAGCGCGGACGGTTACGAGCAGTACTTC. The encoded protein is CASADGYEQYF.

This clonotype was recorded a few times. The gene calls are TRBV15 and TRBJ2-5; D is ambiguous. V was pared by 0 bases and J by 3 bases, with 8 bases between. The V gene's germline CDR1 is LNHNV and CDR2 YYDKDF (reference sequence). The CDR3 length is 14 residues. The CDR3 region has the DNA TGTGCCACCAGCAGAGATAAGCAGGAAGAGACCCAGTACTTC. The encoded protein is CATSRDKQEETQYF.

The sample holds a few counts of this clonotype. The chain recombines TRBV20-1 with TRBJ2-7, with no clear D. V was pared by 3 bases and J by 0 bases, with 12 bases between. Germline V gives CDR1 DFQATT, CDR2 SNEGSKA (reference sequence). The CDR3 extends over 14 amino acids. CDR3 DNA: TGCAGTGCTAGGCGCGCCAGGAGCTCCTACGAGCAGTACTTC. This gives the protein CSARRARSSYEQYF.

The chain uses TRBV6-5 and TRBJ2-1; 12 bases are shared with TRBD2. The germline V gene has CDR1 MNHEY and CDR2 SVGAGI. This CDR3 has 16 residues. V lost 1 base and J lost 12; bases outside the gene matches: 10. DNA of the CDR3: TGTGCCAGCAGTTACTATCTAGCGGGGGGGCAAGCAGGGCAGTTCTTC. This codes for CASSYYLAGGQAGQFF.

This clonotype has just a few counts. V and J are TRBV2 and TRBJ2-7, with 10 bases matching TRBD1. This CDR3 contains 17 residues. Germline assignment: CDR1 SNHLY and CDR2 FYNNEI. V shed 1 base, J shed 4 bases, and the junction held 10 bases outside the gene matches. CDR3: CASSEEDRTGGPYEQYF. In DNA, the CDR3 is TGTGCCAGCAGTGAAGAAGACCGGACAGGGGGTCCTTACGAGCAGTACTTC.

The chain couples TRBV10-3 to TRBJ1-2; D perhaps matches TRBD1 (5 bases). The CDR3 length is 13 residues. V lost 9 bases and J lost 0, with 11 bases in between. Per the germline V gene, CDR1 is ENHRY and CDR2 is SYGVKD. The CDR3 spells CAIDSDANYGYTF. For the CDR3, the DNA is TGTGCCATAGACAGCGACGCTAACTATGGCTACACCTTC.

This clonotype came up a few times. The chain has TRBV11-2 and TRBJ2-4; D unclear. With 2 bases removed from V and 0 bases from J, the gap between germline ends came to 5 bases. This CDR3 is 14 amino acids long. CDR1 is SGHAT and CDR2 is FQNNGV in the germline V gene. The CDR3 nucleotides are TGTGCCAGCAGCTTATCACTAGCCAAAAACATTCAGTACTTC. Amino acid sequence: CASSLSLAKNIQYF.

This sequence joins TRBV29-1 and TRBJ2-5; D is perhaps TRBD2 (7 bases). V shed 3 bases and J shed 5 bases, with 25 bases lying between them. Germline CDR1 SQVTM, CDR2 ANQGSEA. The CDR3 has 17 residues. The CDR3 DNA reads TGCAGCGTTGATCCCCCTGTAGGCGGGGGCGCGTCGGAGACCCAGTACTTC. Translating it yields CSVDPPVGGGASETQYF. The variable domain in full, completed from reference TRBV29-1 and TRBJ2-5, reads SAVISQKPSRDICQRGTSLTIQCQVDSQVTMMFWYRQQPGQSLTLIATANQGSEATYESGFVIDKFPISRPNLTFSTLTVSNMSPEDSSIYLCSVDPPVGGGASETQYFGPGTRLLVL.

The chain carries TRBV9 and TRBJ2-1; 13 bases are shared with TRBD2. This CDR3 spans 16 amino acids. CDR1 is SGDLS and CDR2 is YYNGEE in the germline V gene. With V trimmed by 4 bases and J by 4 bases, 5 bases remained unmatched. The CDR3 is CASSLTSGGDYNEQFF. For the CDR3, the DNA is TGTGCCAGCAGCCTTACTAGCGGGGGGGATTACAATGAGCAGTTCTTC.

V usage is TRBV20-1 and J usage is TRBJ2-7; 13 nucleotides match TRBD2. The CDR3 sequence is 13 residues long. Germline values: CDR1 DFQATT, CDR2 SNEGSKA (reference sequence). The V gene end was trimmed by 6 bases and the J gene end by 6 bases; junction bases not matched to a gene: 5. DNA for the CDR3: TGCAGTGCCAGGACTAGCGGGGGAATCGAGCAGTACTTC. Amino acid sequence: CSARTSGGIEQYF.

In this sample, this clonotype turned up a few times. CDR3 coding DNA: TGTGCCAGCAGCTCGGGACAGGGCTTCACCGGGGAGCTGTTTTTT. It specifies CASSSGQGFTGELFF. The chain recombines TRBV11-3 with TRBJ2-2; TRBD1 matches 9 bases. The V gene's germline CDR1 is SGHNT and CDR2 YENEEA. The CDR3 runs 15 residues. Trimming took 4 bases from V and 4 from J; bases not matched to a gene: 4.

This chain uses TRBV24-1 with TRBJ2-1; D is unresolved. V was pared by 5 bases and J by 0 bases, with 4 bases between. Germline CDR1 and CDR2: KGHDR and SFDVKD. The CDR3 is 13 amino acids. CDR3 amino acids: CATSVSSYNEQFF. The CDR3 coding sequence is TGTGCCACCAGTGTAAGCTCCTACAATGAGCAGTTCTTC.

A few counts support this clonotype. The V and J genes are TRBV6-1 and TRBJ2-1, with 8 positions matching TRBD2. Germline CDR1 and CDR2: MNHNS and SASEGT. The V segment lost 1 base and the J segment 3 bases; nucleotides outside the gene matches: 8. The CDR3 covers 17 residues. CDR3 nucleotide sequence: TGTGCCAGCAGTGAAGGGGTATCGGGGGGGCGCTACAATGAGCAGTTCTTC. This sequence encodes CASSEGVSGGRYNEQFF.

This clonotype was seen only a few times. V and J are TRBV27 and TRBJ1-5; D is possibly TRBD1 (6 bases). Trimming took 5 bases from V and 5 from J, leaving 13 bases between them. CDR1 is MNHEY and CDR2 is SMNVEV in the germline V gene (reference sequence). The CDR3 has 14 amino acids. CDR3 nucleotide sequence: TGTGCCAGCAGTCCAGGGGACCTTCATCAGCCCCAGCATTTT. It specifies CASSPGDLHQPQHF.

The chain has TRBV11-2 and TRBJ2-1; D might be TRBD1 (5 bases). Trimming shortened V by 6 bases and J by 4 bases, and 13 bases separated the two germline ends. The CDR3 is made up of 14 amino acids. Per the germline V gene, CDR1 is SGHAT and CDR2 is FQNNGV. CDR3 sequence reads: CASSILGPYNEQFF. DNA for the CDR3: TGTGCCAGCAGTATATTGGGGCCTTACAATGAGCAGTTCTTC.

The sample holds a few counts of this clonotype. In nucleotides, the CDR3 is TGTGCCAGCAGCTTAGTACAGGCATTATACAATGAGCAGTTCTTC. Translating it yields CASSLVQALYNEQFF. This sequence joins TRBV7-9 and TRBJ2-1, with D perhaps matching TRBD1 (5 bases). Between the trimmed V and J ends, which lost 1 base and 4 bases, there was a span of 11 bases. CDR3 length: 15 amino acids. The germline gives CDR1 SEHNR, CDR2 FQNEAQ (reference sequence).

Only a few counts were recorded for this clonotype. The chain links TRBV2 to TRBJ2-3, with TRBD1 identical over 9 bases. The CDR3 has 15 amino acids. Trimming removed 7 bases from V and 3 bases from J; junction bases left unmatched: 8. CDR1 is SNHLY, CDR2 FYNNEI, per germline. As DNA, the CDR3 is TGTGCCAGCAAAGGGACAGGGTTGAGTACAGATACGCAGTATTTT. Translating gives CASKGTGLSTDTQYF.

The sample holds a few counts of this clonotype. The chain recombines TRBV29-1 with TRBJ2-5; 10 bases match TRBD1. CDR1 and CDR2 from the germline V gene are SQVTM and ANQGSEA. V trimming: 7 bases; J trimming: 5 bases; junction bases outside the gene matches: 7. There are 13 residues in the CDR3. The CDR3 DNA reads as TGCAGCGCCGTGGACAGGGGGTACGAGACCCAGTACTTC. This encodes CSAVDRGYETQYF.

The V gene is TRBV10-3, the J gene TRBJ2-1; possible D gene TRBD2, 6 bases. This CDR3 is built from 15 residues. V gave up 0 bases and J gave up 1 base, with 7 bases separating them. Per germline, CDR1 ENHRY and CDR2 SYGVKD. The CDR3 region has the DNA TGTGCCATCAGTGAGTCCGGGGGTTCCTACAATGAGCAGTTCTTC. This translates into CAISESGGSYNEQFF.

Only a few counts were recorded for this clonotype. The rearrangement links TRBV7-7 to TRBJ2-3; no clear D gene. The CDR3 is 13 residues long. Germline V CDR1 and CDR2: SSHAT, FNYEAQ (reference sequence). Trimming removed 2 bases from V and 5 bases from J, with 8 bases in between. The CDR3 DNA reads as TGTGCCAGCAGCTTAATCCAGCTAGATACGCAGTATTTT. Translating it yields CASSLIQLDTQYF.

This clonotype has more than one count but fewer than ten. The V call is TRBV20-1, the J call TRBJ2-3; D might be TRBD1 or TRBD2, each matching 5 bases. Trimming shortened V by 0 bases and J by 6 bases, and 19 bases separated the two germline ends. Germline CDR1 and CDR2: DFQATT and SNEGSKA (reference sequence). The CDR3 sequence is 16 residues long. CDR3 sequence reads: CSARDFVGPQMDTQYF. The CDR3 DNA reads TGCAGTGCTAGAGATTTTGTGGGACCGCAGATGGATACGCAGTATTTT.